This TCR beta chain is drawn from a study of regulatory T cells in long-lasting Graves disease. Germline V gene lookup returns CDR1 PRHDT and CDR2 FYEKMQ (reference sequence). V was cut by 5 bases and J by 1 base, with 17 bases left in between. CDR3 length equals 16 residues. This clonotype was seen repeatedly, ten times or more. Sample time point: newly diagnosed GD, antithyroid drugs for less than 3 months. From RNA extracted from PBMCs, the TCR library was made. Graves' disease diagnosis used American Thyroid Association guidelines. iRepertoire HTBI primers and Arm-PCR of CDR3 regions built TCR beta libraries. TCRdb fed the multiplex PCR reads into MiXCR, producing one record per CDR3 protein. In the table there are about 540,000 distinct CDR3 sequences, approximately 13% of which are singletons. The same specimen was also included in a second study, on T cells in Graves' hyperthyroidism and ophthalmopathy. That report adds: Across 18 months, stable Graves' hyperthyroidism was marked by no progression to ophthalmopathy.

The specimen was peripheral blood mononuclear cells (PBMCs), collected at new diagnosis, from a patient treated with antithyroid drugs. The chain has TRBV13 and TRBJ2-5, with D maybe TRBD2 (6 bases). The TCR comes from a man aged 25-45 years with Graves disease. In DNA, the CDR3 is TGTGCCAGCAGCACGCGGGGCCGGGGCTTCCAAGAGACCCAGTACTTC. Amino acid sequence: CASSTRGRGFQETQYF.